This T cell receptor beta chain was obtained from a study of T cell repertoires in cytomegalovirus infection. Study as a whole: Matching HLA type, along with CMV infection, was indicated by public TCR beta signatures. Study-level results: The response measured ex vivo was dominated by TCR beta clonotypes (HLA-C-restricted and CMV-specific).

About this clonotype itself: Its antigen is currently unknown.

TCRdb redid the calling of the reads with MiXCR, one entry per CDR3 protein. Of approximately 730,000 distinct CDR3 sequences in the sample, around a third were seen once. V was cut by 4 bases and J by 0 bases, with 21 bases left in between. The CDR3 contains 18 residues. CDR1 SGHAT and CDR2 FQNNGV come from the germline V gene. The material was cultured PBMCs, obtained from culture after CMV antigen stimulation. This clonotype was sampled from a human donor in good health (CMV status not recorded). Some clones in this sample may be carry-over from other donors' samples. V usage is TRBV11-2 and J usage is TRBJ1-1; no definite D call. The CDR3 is CASSSRSLQYFMNTEAFF. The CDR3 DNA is TGTGCCAGCAGCTCTCGGTCTCTACAATATTTCATGAACACTGAAGCTTTCTTT.